The clone carrying this TCR beta chain appeared many times. Its target is unknown. The germline CDR1 and CDR2 sequences are SEHNR and FQNEAQ (reference sequence). Trimming stripped 5 bases from V and 2 bases from J, with 11 bases between. This CDR3 contains 14 residues. TCRdb re-called the 5' RACE reads through MiXCR, storing one row per CDR3 protein. The data show roughly 50,000 distinct CDR3 sequences, under 20% seen once. Study conclusions and caveats: The TCR gene usage of tumor memory CD4+ T cells clustered together with blood and lymph node memory CD4+ cells and with lymph node naive CD4+ cells.

V is TRBV7-9 and J is TRBJ2-3, with D hard to call. This clonotype was sampled from a female donor with breast cancer. The specimen sequenced was naive CD4+ T cells sorted from blood. Documented subset: naive CD4+ T cells, CD4+CD45RA+CD25-. The CDR3 sequence is CASSPGGNTDTQYF. CDR3 coding DNA: TGTGCCAGCAGCCCAGGCGGCAACACAGATACGCAGTATTTT. Full variable domain (outside the CDR3, taken from reference TRBV7-9 and TRBJ2-3): DTGVSQNPRHKITKRGQNVTFRCDPISEHNRLYWYRQTLGQGPEFLTYFQNEAQLEKSRLLSDRFSAERPKGSFSTLEIQRTEQGDSAMYLCASSPGGNTDTQYFGPGTRLTVL.